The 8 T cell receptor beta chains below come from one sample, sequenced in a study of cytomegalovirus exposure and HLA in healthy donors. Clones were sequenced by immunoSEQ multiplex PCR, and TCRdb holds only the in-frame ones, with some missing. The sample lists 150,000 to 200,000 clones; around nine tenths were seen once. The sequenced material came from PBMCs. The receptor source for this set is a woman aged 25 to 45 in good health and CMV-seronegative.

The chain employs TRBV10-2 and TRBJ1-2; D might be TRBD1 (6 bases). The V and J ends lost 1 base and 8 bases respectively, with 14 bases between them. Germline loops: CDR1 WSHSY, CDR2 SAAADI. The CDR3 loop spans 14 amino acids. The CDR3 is CASSELQGSGGYTF. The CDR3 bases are TGCGCCAGCAGTGAGTTACAGGGATCAGGAGGCTACACCTTC.

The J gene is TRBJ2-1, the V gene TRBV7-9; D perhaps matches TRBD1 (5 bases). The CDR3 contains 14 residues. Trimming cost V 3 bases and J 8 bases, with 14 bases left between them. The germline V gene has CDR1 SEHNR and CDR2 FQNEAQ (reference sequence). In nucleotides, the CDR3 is TGTGCCAGCAGCTTGGGCCAGGGTTGGGATGAGCAGTTCTTC. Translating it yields CASSLGQGWDEQFF.

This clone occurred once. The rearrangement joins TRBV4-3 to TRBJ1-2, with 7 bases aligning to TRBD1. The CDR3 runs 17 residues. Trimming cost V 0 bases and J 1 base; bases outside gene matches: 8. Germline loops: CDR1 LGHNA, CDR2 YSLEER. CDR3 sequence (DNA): TGCGCCAGCAGCCAAGATTTACAGCAGGGGGATAACTATGGCTACACCTTC. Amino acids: CASSQDLQQGDNYGYTF.

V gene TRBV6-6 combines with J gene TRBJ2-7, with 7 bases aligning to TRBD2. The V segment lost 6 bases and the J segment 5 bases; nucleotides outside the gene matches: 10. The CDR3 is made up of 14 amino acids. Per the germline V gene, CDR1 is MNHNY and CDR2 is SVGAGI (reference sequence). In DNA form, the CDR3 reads TGTGCCAGCAGCCTCACGACTAGCACCCACGAGCAGTACTTC. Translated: CASSLTTSTHEQYF.

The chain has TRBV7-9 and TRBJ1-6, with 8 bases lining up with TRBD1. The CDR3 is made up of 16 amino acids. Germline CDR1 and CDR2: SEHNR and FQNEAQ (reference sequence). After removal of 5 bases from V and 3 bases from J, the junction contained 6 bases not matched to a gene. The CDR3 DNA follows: TGTGCCAGCAGCCCCGGGACAGGTTTCTATAATTCACCCCTCCACTTT. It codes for CASSPGTGFYNSPLHF.

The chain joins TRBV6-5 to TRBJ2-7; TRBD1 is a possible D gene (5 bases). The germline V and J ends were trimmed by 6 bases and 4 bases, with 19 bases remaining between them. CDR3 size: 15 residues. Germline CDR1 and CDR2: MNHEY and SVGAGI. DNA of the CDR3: TGTGCCAGCAGGGGGAAAATTCAGGGTTGGTACGAGCAGTACTTC. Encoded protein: CASRGKIQGWYEQYF.

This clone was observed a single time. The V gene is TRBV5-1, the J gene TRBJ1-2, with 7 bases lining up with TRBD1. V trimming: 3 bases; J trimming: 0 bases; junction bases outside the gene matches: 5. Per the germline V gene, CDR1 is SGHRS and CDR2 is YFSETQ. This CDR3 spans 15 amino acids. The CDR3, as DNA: TGCGCCAGCAGCTCCGTGACAGGGTCTAACTATGGCTACACCTTC. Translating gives CASSSVTGSNYGYTF.

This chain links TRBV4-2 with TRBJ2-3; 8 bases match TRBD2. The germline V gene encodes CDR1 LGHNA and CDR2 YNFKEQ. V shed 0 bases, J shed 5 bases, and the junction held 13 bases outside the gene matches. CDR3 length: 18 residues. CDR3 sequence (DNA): TGTGCCAGCAGCCAAGAAGGGCCAGCGGGGGTCCGAATAGATACGCAGTATTTT. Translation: CASSQEGPAGVRIDTQYF.